This T cell receptor beta chain was identified in a study of tumor-infiltrating lymphocytes in localized non-small cell lung cancer. Looking at the study overall: Patients included smokers and never-smokers with various histologies, some sampled after neoadjuvant chemotherapy.

CDR1 is MNHEY and CDR2 is SMNVEV in the germline V gene (reference sequence). The V segment lost 7 bases and the J segment 2 bases; nucleotides outside the gene matches: 7. This CDR3 region has 14 residues. Libraries were prepared by immunoSEQ multiplex PCR; TCRdb keeps only in-frame clonotypes and omits some of them. The sample has 15,000 to 20,000 clones; roughly 79% are singletons. Study findings and constraints: Tumor T-cell fraction from TCR sequencing was not associated with recurrence-free survival (p = 0.61). Tumors had more T cell infiltration than uninvolved lung, per TCRbeta sequencing and CD3 counts. Immunotypes IM1 and IM2 had similar TCR-derived T-cell fractions.

By frequency in the sample, this clone is large. Its specificity is not known. The chain links TRBV27 to TRBJ1-2, with 7 nucleotides matching TRBD1. The sequence came from a human donor with non-small cell lung cancer. Source material: lung tumor tissue. The CDR3 is CASTRSTGNYGYTF. CDR3 bases: TGTGCCAGCACTCGATCGACAGGGAACTATGGCTACACCTTC.